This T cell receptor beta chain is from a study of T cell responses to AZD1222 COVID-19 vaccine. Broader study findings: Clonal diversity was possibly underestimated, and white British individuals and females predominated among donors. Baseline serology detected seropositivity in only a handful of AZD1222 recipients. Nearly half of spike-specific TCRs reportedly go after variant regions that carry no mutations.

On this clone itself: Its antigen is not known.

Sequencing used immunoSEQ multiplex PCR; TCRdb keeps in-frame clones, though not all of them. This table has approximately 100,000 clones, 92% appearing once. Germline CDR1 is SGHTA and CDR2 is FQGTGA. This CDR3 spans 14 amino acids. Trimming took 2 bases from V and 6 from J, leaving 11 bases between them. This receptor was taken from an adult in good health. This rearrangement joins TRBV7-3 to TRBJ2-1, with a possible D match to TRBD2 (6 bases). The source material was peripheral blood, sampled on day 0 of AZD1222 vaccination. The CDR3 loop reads CASSLVLASNEQFF. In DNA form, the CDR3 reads TGTGCCAGCAGCTTAGTCCTAGCGAGCAATGAGCAGTTCTTC.